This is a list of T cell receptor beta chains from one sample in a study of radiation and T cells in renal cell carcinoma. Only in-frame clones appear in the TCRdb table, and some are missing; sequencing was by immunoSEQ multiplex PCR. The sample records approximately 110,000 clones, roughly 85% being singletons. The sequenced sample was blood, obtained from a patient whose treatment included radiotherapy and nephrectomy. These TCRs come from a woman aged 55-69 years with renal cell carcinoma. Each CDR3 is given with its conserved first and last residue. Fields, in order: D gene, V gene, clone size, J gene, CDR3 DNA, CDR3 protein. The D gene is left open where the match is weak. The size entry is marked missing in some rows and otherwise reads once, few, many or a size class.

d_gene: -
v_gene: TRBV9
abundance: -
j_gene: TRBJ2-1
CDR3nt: TGTGCCAGCAGTTTCCGGGACCGCACCTACAATGAGCAGTTCTTC
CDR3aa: CASSFRDRTYNEQFF

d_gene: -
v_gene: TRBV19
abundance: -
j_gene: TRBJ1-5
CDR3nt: TGTGCCAGTACTATCGACGGTGATGGCAATCAGCCCCAGCATTTT
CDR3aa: CASTIDGDGNQPQHF

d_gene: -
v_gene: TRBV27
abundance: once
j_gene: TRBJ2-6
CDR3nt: TGTGCCAGCAGTTTTTGGGCAGGCCCCTCTGGGGCCAACGTCCTGACTTTC
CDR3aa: CASSFWAGPSGANVLTF

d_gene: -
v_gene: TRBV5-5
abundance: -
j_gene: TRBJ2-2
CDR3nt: TGTGCCAGCTTCGGCAGCATCAACACCGGGGAGCTGTTTTTT
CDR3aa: CASFGSINTGELFF

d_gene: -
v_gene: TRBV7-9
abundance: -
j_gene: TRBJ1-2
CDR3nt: TGTGCCAGCAGCTTAACATCGTCCGGGTATGGCTACACCTTC
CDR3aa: CASSLTSSGYGYTF

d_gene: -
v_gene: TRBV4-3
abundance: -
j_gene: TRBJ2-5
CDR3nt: TGCGCCAGCAGCCAAGATACGGGCTACCCCCAAGAGACCCAGTACTTC
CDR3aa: CASSQDTGYPQETQYF

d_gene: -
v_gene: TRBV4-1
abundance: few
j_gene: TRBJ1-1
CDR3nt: TGCGCCAGCAGCCTCCCTTGGGGGGGGACTGAAGCTTTCTTT
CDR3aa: CASSLPWGGTEAFF

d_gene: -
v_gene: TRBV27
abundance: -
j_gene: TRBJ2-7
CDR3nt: TGTGCCAGCAGTACCCGGGACGGTCACTCCTACGAGCAGTACTTC
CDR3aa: CASSTRDGHSYEQYF

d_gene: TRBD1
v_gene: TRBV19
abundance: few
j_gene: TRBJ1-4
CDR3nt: TGTGCCAGTAGTGGGTTAAGGACAGGGAATAATGAAAAACTGTTTTTT
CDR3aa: CASSGLRTGNNEKLFF

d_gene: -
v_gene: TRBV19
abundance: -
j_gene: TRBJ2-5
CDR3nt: TGTGCCAGTAGTATGACGCCGGGGCAAGAGACCCAGTACTTC
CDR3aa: CASSMTPGQETQYF

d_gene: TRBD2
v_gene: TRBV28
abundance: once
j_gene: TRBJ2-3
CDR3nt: TGTGCCAGCAAAAGCGGGGGAGCGCCAGATACGCAGTATTTT
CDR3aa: CASKSGGAPDTQYF

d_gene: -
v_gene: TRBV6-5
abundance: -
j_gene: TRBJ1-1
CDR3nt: TGTGCCAGCAGTTACTCGTTTGAGACTGAAGCTTTCTTT
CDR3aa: CASSYSFETEAFF

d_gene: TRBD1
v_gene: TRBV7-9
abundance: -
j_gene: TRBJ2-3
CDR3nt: TGTGCCAGCAGCTCTCGGACAGGTTCTACAGATACGCAGTATTTT
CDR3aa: CASSSRTGSTDTQYF

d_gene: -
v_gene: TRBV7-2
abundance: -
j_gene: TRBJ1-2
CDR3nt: TGTGCCAGCAGCACCCGGCGCAGCGACGTCTATGGCTACACCTTC
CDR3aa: CASSTRRSDVYGYTF

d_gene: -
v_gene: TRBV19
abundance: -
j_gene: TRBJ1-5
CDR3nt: TGTGCCAGTAGTAGTTGGTCGAGAGGGCAGCCCCAGCATTTT
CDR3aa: CASSSWSRGQPQHF

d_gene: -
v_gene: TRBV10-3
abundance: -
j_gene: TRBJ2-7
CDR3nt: TGTGCCATCAGCAACTCTGGACCGCCCCCCTACGAGCAGTACTTC
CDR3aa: CAISNSGPPPYEQYF

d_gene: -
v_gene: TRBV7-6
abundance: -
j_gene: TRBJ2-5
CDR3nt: TGTGCCAGCAGTTCAGCCAGGTGGGAGACCCAGTACTTC
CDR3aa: CASSSARWETQYF

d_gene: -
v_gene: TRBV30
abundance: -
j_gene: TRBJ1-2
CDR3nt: TGTGCCTGGAGTGTAGGGCAGGGAAATGGCTACACCTTC
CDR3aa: CAWSVGQGNGYTF

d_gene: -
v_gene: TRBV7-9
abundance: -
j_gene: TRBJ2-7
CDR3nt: TGTGCCAGCAGCCGCCCCGAGGGCAGGGACAACTACGAGCAGTACTTC
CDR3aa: CASSRPEGRDNYEQYF

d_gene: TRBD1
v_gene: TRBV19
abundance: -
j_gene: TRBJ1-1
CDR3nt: TGTGCCACCTCGAGGTGGGGCACAGGGGGCGGGAATAGCATGAACACTGAAGCTTTCTTT
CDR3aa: CATSRWGTGGGNSMNTEAFF

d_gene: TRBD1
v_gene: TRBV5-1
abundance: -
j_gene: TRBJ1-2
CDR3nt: TGCGCCACGGGACAGGGCGATAACTATGGCTACACCTTC
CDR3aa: CATGQGDNYGYTF

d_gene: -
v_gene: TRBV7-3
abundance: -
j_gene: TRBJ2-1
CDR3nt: TGTGCCAGCAGCCCTGGACAGAGAACATACAATGAGCAGTTCTTC
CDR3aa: CASSPGQRTYNEQFF

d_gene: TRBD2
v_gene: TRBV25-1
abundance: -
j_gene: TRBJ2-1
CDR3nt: TGTGCCAGCAGTGAATTTAGTATGGGACTAGGATCCAATGAGCAGTTCTTC
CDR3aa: CASSEFSMGLGSNEQFF